This T cell receptor (beta chain) was recorded in a study of Ad26.COV2.S vaccination and SARS-CoV-2 variants. The wider study: Donor was in the COV1001 Ad26.COV2.S trial arm.

Overall study results and limits: For non-spike TCRs, breadth in vaccine recipients resembled that in placebo recipients.

The CDR3 is 14 amino acids. V was shortened by 7 bases and J by 1 base, with 15 bases between the two germline ends. Germline V lookup: CDR1 SQVTM, CDR2 ANQGSEA. The treatment: some 20 received Ad26.COV2.S at low or high dose, single or two shots; 5 received placebo; per-sample allocation not given. The investigators took samples on day 63 after the first vaccine or placebo injection. Vaccine was an Ad26 vector expressing Wuhan-strain SARS-CoV-2 spike. Points on this clone: Its antigen remains unidentified.

Generated by immunoSEQ multiplex PCR, the TCRdb table keeps only in-frame clones and is missing some. The data show 300,000 to 350,000 clones, roughly 90% seen once. The chain is built from TRBV29-1 and TRBJ2-3; TRBD2 is a possible D gene (5 bases). The clonotype comes from a person aged 18-60 years who received the Ad26.COV2.S COVID-19 vaccine or a placebo. The material was peripheral blood, obtained in a trial of Ad26.COV2.S vaccine versus placebo. CDR3 sequence reads: CSAVPAGGTDTQYF. In DNA, the CDR3 is TGCAGCGCCGTCCCGGCCGGGGGCACAGATACGCAGTATTTT.